This passage covers 3 T cell receptor beta chains from one sample sequenced in a study of blood T cell repertoires in COVID-19. Assay used: immunoSEQ multiplex PCR; TCRdb lists only in-frame clones, some missing. The sample consists of about 250,000 clones, just over 85% of them appearing once. Sample: peripheral blood. These receptors all stem from a man of 80 years or more with acute or convalescent COVID-19.

J is TRBJ1-1 and V is TRBV20-1; 8 nucleotides align to TRBD1. Germline values: CDR1 DFQATT, CDR2 SNEGSKA (reference sequence). This CDR3 is 11 amino acids long. Trimming at V came to 5 bases and at J to 10 bases, leaving 6 bases not matched to a gene. The DNA of the CDR3 is TGCAGTGCTTGGACAGGGATTGTAGCTTTCTTT. Translated, it gives CSAWTGIVAFF.

The chain couples TRBV5-1 to TRBJ1-1; 7 positions match TRBD1. CDR1 and CDR2 (germline): SGHRS, YFSETQ. CDR3 length: 14 residues. V trimming: 5 bases; J trimming: 7 bases; junction bases outside the gene matches: 11. CDR3 sequence (DNA): TGCGCCAGCAGTTCACAGGGGTGGGCCTATGAAGCTTTCTTT. Translation gives CASSSQGWAYEAFF.

This chain uses TRBV19 with TRBJ1-5, with 8 bases identical to TRBD1. J gave up 0 bases and V 8 bases, and 9 bases lay outside the gene matches. The CDR3 length is 16 residues. CDR1 is LNHDA, CDR2 SQIVND, per germline (reference sequence). The CDR3 DNA reads TGTGCCAGTGGGCGACAGGGGTTTTATAGCAATCAGCCCCAGCATTTT. This sequence encodes CASGRQGFYSNQPQHF.